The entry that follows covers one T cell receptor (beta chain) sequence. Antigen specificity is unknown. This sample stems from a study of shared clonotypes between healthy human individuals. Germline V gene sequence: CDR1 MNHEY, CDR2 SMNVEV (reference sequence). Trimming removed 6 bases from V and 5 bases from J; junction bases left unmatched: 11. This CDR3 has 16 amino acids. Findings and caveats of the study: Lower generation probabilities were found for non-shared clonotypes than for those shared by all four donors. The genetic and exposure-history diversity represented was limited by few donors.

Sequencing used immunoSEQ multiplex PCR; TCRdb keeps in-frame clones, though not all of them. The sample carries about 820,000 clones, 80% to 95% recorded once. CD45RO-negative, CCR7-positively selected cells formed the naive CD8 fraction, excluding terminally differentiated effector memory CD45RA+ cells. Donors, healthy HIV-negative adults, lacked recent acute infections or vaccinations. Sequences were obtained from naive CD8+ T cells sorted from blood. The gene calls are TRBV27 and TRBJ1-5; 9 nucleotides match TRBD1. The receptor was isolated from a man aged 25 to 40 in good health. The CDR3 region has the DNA TGTGCCAGCAGCGATACCGGGACAGGGCGCGATCAGCCCCAGCATTTT. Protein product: CASSDTGTGRDQPQHF.